This T cell receptor beta chain was identified during a study of CD8+ T cells in alopecia areata. Study-wide results and limits: Scalp clonality, along with expanded CD8+ clones among the top 100, was significantly decreased by tofacitinib.

The treatment denotes: oral pan-JAK inhibitor, 5-10 mg twice daily. Note on this clone: What it binds is not known.

Extraction of RNA preceded its reverse transcription into cDNA, which served as the sequencing template. Measured with immunoSEQ multiplex PCR; TCRdb has only the in-frame clones, and not every one. The top ten hold about 5.1% of the sample, which has nearly 200,000 clones, nearly 60% seen once. The V and J ends lost 0 bases and 0 bases, in that order; junction bases with no gene match: 6. The CDR3 spans 18 residues. In germline, CDR1 is LNHNV, CDR2 YYDKDF (reference sequence). The sequence came from a human donor with alopecia areata. V usage is TRBV15 and J usage is TRBJ2-1, with 9 bases matching TRBD2. This material consisted of CD4+ T cells sorted from blood, taken at week 24, from a patient treated with tofacitinib. CDR3 coding DNA: TGTGCCACCAGCAGAGACCGGACTAGCGTACGCTCCTACAATGAGCAGTTCTTC. It translates to CATSRDRTSVRSYNEQFF.